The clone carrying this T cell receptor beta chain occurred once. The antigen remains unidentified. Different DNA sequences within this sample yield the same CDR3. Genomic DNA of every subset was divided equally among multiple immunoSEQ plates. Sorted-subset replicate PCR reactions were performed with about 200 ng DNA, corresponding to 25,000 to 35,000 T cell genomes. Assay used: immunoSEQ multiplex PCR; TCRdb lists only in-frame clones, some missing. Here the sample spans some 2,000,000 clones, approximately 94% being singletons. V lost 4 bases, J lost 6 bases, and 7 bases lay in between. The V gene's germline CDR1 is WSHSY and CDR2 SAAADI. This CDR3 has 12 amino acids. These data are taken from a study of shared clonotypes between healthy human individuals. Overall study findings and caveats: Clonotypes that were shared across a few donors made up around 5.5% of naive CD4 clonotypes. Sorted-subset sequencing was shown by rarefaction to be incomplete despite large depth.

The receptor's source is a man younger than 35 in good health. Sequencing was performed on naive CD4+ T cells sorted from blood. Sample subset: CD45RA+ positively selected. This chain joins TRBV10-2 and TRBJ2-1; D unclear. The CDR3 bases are TGCGCCAGCAGTGCCTTAGCCAATGAGCAGTTCTTC. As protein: CASSALANEQFF.